This paragraph covers one T cell receptor (beta chain) sequence. J lost 7 bases, V lost 4 bases, and 11 bases had no gene match. The CDR3 sequence is 15 residues long. CDR1 SGDLS and CDR2 YYNGEE come from the germline V gene. The record originates from a study of T cell changes during pregnancy in multiple sclerosis. Profiling relied on immunoSEQ multiplex PCR, and the TCRdb table lists in-frame clones only, not all of them. The data show some 77,000 clones, approximately 89% seen once. The sequencing used peripheral blood, collected before pregnancy. J is TRBJ2-1 and V is TRBV9, with 7 bases matching TRBD2. The TCR comes from a female donor with multiple sclerosis, enrolled in a pregnancy study. The CDR3 loop is CASSSGTNQHNEQFF. CDR3 bases: TGTGCCAGCAGCTCCGGGACTAACCAACATAATGAGCAGTTCTTC. Full variable domain (missing parts from reference TRBV9 and TRBJ2-1): DSGVTQTPKHLITATGQRVTLRCSPRSGDLSVYWYQQSLDQGLQFLIQYYNGEERAKGNILERFSAQQFPDLHSELNLSSLELGDSALYFCASSSGTNQHNEQFFGPGTRLTVL.